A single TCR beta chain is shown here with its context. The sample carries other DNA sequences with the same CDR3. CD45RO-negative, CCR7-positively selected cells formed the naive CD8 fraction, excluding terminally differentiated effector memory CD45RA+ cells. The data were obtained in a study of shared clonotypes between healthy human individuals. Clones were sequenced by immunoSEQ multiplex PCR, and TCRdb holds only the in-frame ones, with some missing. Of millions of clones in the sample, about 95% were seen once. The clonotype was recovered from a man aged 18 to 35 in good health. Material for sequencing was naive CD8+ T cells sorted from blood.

CDR3 in amino acids: CASSPRDRGTGELFF. The CDR3 DNA is TGTGCCAGCAGCCCGAGGGACAGGGGGACCGGGGAGCTGTTTTTT. The rearrangement joins TRBV7-9 to TRBJ2-2, with 11 bases lining up with TRBD1. The germline gives CDR1 SEHNR, CDR2 FQNEAQ (reference sequence). The CDR3 totals 15 residues. Trimming cost V 5 bases and J 5 bases; bases outside gene matches: 4.